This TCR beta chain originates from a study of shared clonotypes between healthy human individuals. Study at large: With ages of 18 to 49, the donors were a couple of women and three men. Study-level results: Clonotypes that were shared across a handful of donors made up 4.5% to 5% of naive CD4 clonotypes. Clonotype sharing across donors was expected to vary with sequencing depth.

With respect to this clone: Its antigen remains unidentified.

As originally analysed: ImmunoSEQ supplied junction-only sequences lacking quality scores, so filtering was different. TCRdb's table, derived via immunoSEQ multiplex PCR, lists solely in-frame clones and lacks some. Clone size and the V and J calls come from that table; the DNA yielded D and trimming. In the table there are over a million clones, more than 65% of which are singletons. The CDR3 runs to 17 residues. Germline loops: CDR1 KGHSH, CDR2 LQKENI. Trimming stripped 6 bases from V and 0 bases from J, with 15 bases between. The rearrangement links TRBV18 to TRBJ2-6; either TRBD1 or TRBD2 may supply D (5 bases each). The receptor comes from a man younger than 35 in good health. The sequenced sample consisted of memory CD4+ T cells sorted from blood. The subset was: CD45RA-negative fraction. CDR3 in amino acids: CASSYGAQDSGANVLTF. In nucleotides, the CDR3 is TGTGCCAGCTCTTACGGGGCTCAGGACTCTGGGGCCAACGTCCTGACTTTC.